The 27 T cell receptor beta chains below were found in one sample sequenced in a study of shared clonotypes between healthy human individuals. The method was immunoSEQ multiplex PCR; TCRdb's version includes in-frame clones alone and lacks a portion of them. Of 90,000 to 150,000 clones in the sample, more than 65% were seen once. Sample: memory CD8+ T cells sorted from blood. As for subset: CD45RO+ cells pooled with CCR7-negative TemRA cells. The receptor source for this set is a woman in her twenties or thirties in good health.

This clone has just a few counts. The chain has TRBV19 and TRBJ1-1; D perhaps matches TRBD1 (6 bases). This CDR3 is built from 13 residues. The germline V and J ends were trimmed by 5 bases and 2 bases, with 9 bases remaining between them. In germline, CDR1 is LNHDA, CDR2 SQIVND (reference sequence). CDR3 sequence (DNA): TGTGCCAGTAGTTACAGGGATAACACTGAAGCTTTCTTT. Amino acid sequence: CASSYRDNTEAFF.

For the CDR3, the DNA is TGTGCCAGCAGCTCAAATTGGGAGACAGCGAACACCGGGGAGCTGTTTTTT. This gives the protein CASSSNWETANTGELFF. The rearrangement joins TRBV9 to TRBJ2-2, with D perhaps assigned TRBD1 or TRBD2 (5 bases each). The CDR3 has 17 residues. Trimming removed 4 bases at V and 0 bases at J, with 16 bases between. Germline loops: CDR1 SGDLS, CDR2 YYNGEE. Using reference TRBV9 and TRBJ2-2 for the parts outside the CDR3, the full variable domain is DSGVTQTPKHLITATGQRVTLRCSPRSGDLSVYWYQQSLDQGLQFLIQYYNGEERAKGNILERFSAQQFPDLHSELNLSSLELGDSALYFCASSSNWETANTGELFFGEGSRLTVL.

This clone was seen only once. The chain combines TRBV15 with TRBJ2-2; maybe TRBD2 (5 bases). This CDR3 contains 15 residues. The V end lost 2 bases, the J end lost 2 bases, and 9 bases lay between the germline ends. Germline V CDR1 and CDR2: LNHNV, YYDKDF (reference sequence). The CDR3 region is CATSRLADNTGELFF. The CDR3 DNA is TGTGCCACCAGCAGACTAGCAGATAACACCGGGGAGCTGTTTTTT. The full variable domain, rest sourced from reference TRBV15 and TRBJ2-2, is DAMVIQNPRYQVTQFGKPVTLSCSQTLNHNVMYWYQQKSSQAPKLLFHYYDKDFNNEADTPDNFQSRRPNTSFCFLDIRSPGLGDTAMYLCATSRLADNTGELFFGEGSRLTVL.

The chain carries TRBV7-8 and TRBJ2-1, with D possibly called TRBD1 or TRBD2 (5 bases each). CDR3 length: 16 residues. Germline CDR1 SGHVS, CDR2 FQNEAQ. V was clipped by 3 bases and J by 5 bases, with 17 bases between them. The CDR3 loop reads CASSLDGTPQNNEQFF. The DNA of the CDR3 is TGTGCCAGCAGCTTGGATGGGACGCCCCAAAACAATGAGCAGTTCTTC.

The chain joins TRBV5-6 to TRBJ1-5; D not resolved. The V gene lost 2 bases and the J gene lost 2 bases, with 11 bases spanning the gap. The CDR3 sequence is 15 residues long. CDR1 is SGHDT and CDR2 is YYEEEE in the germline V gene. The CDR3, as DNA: TGTGCCAGCAGCTTACGGGGAATGGGCAATCAGCCCCAGCATTTT. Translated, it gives CASSLRGMGNQPQHF.

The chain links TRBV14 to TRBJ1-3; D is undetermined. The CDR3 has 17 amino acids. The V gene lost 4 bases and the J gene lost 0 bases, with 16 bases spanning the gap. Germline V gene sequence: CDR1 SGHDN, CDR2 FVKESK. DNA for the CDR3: TGTGCCAGCAGCCCCCAGGCGTTGGGTAGCTCTGGAAACACCATATATTTT. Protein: CASSPQALGSSGNTIYF.

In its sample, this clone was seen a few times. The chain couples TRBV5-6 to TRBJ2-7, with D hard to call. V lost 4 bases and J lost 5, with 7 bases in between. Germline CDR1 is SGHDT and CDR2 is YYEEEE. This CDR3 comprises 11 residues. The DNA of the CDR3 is TGTGCCAGCAGCCTGGGCCACGAGCAGTACTTC. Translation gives CASSLGHEQYF.

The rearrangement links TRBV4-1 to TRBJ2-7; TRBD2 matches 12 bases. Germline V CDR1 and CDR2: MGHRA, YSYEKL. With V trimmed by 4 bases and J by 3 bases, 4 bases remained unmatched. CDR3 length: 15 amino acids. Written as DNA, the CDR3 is TGCGCCAGCAGCCTCGGGACTAGCGGGTTCTACGAGCAGTACTTC. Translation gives CASSLGTSGFYEQYF.

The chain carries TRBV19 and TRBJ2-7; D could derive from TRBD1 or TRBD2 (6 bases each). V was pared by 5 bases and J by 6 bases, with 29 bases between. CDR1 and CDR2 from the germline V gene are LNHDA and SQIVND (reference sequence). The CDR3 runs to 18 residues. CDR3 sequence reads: CASSAGHGHTSPTPEQYF. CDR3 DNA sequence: TGTGCCAGTAGTGCGGGACACGGCCATACATCACCTACGCCCGAGCAGTACTTC.

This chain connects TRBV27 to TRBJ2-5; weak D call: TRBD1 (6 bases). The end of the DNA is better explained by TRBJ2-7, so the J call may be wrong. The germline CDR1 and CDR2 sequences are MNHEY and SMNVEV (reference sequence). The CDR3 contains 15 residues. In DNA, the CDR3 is TGTGCCAGCAGCTTAGAGGGGGACACTACCTACGAGCAGTACTTC. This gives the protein CASSLEGDTTYEQYF.

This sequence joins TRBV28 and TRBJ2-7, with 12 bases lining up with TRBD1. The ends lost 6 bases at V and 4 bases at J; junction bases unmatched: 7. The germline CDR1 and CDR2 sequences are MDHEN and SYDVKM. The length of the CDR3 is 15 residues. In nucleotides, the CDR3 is TGTGCCAGCAGACCCGGGACAGGGGGCTTTTACGAGCAGTACTTC. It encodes CASRPGTGGFYEQYF.

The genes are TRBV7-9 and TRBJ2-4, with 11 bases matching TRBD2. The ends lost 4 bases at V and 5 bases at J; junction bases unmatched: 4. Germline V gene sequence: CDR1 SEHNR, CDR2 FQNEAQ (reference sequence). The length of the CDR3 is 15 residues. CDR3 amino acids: CASSSPGLAENIQYF. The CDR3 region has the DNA TGTGCCAGCAGCTCGCCGGGACTAGCGGAAAACATTCAGTACTTC.

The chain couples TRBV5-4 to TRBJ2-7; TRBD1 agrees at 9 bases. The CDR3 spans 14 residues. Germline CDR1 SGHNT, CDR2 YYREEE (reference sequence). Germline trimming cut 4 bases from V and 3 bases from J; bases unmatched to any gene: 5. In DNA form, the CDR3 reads TGTGCCAGCAGCCGGGGACAGGGAGTCTACGAGCAGTACTTC. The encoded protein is CASSRGQGVYEQYF. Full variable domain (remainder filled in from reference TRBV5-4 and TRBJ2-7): ETGVTQSPTHLIKTRGQQVTLRCSSQSGHNTVSWYQQALGQGPQFIFQYYREEENGRGNFPPRFSGLQFPNYSSELNVNALELDDSALYLCASSRGQGVYEQYFGPGTRLTVT.

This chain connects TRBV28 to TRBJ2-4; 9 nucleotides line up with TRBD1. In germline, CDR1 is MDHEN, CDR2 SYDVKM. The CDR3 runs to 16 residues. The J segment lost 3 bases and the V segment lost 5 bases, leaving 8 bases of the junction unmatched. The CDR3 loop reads CASSERQGGSKNIQYF. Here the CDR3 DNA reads TGTGCCAGCAGTGAAAGACAGGGGGGGAGCAAAAACATTCAGTACTTC.

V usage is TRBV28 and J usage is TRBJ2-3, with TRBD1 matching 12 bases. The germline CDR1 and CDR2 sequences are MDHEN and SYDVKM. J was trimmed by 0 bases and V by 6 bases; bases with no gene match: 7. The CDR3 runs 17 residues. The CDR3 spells CASRGTGGAFSTDTQYF. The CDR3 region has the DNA TGTGCCAGCAGGGGGACAGGGGGCGCATTTAGCACAGATACGCAGTATTTT.

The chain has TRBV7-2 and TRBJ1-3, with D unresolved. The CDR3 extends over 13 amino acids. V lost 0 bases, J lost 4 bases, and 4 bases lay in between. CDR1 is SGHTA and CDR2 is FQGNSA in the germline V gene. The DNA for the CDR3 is TGTGCCAGCAGCTTAGCGGAGGGAAACACCATATATTTT. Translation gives CASSLAEGNTIYF.

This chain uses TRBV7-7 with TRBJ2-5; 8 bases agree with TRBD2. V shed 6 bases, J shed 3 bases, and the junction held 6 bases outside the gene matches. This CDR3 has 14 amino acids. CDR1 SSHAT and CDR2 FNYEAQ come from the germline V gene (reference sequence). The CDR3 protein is CASRRLAREETQYF. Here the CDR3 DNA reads TGTGCCAGCAGGAGACTAGCGCGGGAAGAGACCCAGTACTTC.

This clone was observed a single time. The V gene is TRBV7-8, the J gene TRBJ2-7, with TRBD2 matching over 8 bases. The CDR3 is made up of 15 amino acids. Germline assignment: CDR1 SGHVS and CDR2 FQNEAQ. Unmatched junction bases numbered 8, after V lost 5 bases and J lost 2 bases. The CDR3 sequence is CASSVNSGTTYEQYF. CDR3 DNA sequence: TGTGCCAGCAGCGTCAATAGCGGGACCACCTACGAGCAGTACTTC.

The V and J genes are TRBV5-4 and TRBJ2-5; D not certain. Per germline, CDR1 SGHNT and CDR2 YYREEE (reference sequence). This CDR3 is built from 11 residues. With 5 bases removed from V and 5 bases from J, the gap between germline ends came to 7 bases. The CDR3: CASSIKETQYF. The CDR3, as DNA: TGTGCCAGCAGTATCAAGGAGACCCAGTACTTC.

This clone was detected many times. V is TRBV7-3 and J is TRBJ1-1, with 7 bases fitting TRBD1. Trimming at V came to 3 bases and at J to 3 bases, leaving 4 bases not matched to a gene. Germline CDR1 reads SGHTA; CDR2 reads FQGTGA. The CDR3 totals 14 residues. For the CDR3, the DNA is TGTGCCAGCAGCTTGTCCAGGGGGGACACTGAAGCTTTCTTT. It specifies CASSLSRGDTEAFF. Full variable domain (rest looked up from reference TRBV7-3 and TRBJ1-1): GAGVSQTPSNKVTEKGKYVELRCDPISGHTALYWYRQSLGQGPEFLIYFQGTGAADDSGLPNDRFFAVRPEGSVSTLKIQRTERGDSAVYLCASSLSRGDTEAFFGQGTRLTVV.

The CDR3 coding sequence is TGCGCCAGCAGCCCGACGAGCGGGGCCTACAATGAGCAGTTCTTC. Encoded protein: CASSPTSGAYNEQFF. This chain connects TRBV5-1 to TRBJ2-1; 7 bases line up with TRBD2. The germline CDR1 and CDR2 sequences are SGHRS and YFSETQ. The CDR3 spans 15 residues. Trimming at V came to 4 bases and at J to 2 bases, leaving 6 bases not matched to a gene.

CDR3 region: CASSEFVLREGQHGELFF. The CDR3 DNA reads as TGTGCCAGCAGTGAATTCGTCCTGCGGGAGGGCCAGCACGGGGAGCTGTTTTTT. The chain joins TRBV25-1 to TRBJ2-2; 9 positions agree with TRBD2. The J segment lost 7 bases and the V segment lost 1 base, leaving 13 bases of the junction unmatched. Germline CDR1 MGHDK, CDR2 SYGVNS. This CDR3 comprises 18 residues.

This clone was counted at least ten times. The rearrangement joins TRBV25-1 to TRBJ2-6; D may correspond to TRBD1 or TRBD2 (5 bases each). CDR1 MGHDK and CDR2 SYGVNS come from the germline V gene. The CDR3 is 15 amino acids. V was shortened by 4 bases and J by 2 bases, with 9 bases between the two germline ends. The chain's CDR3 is CASSAEGPGANVLTF. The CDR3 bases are TGTGCCAGCAGTGCAGAGGGGCCTGGGGCCAACGTCCTGACTTTC.

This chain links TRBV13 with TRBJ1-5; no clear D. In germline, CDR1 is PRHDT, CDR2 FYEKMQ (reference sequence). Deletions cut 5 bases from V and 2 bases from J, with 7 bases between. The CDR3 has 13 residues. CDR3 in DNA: TGTGCCAGCAGCGTCGGGGGCAATCAGCCCCAGCATTTT. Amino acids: CASSVGGNQPQHF. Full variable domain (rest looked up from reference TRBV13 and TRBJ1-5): AAGVIQSPRHLIKEKRETATLKCYPIPRHDTVYWYQQGPGQDPQFLISFYEKMQSDKGSIPDRFSAQQFSDYHSELNMSSLELGDSALYFCASSVGGNQPQHFGDGTRLSIL.

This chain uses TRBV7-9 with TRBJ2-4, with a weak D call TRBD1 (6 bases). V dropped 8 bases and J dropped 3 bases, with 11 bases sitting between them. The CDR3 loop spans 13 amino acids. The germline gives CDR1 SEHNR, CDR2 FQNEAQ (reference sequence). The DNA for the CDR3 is TGTGCCAGCGGGGACAAGGGCAAAAACATTCAGTACTTC. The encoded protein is CASGDKGKNIQYF. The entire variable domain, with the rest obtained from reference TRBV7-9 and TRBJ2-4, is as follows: DTGVSQNPRHKITKRGQNVTFRCDPISEHNRLYWYRQTLGQGPEFLTYFQNEAQLEKSRLLSDRFSAERPKGSFSTLEIQRTEQGDSAMYLCASGDKGKNIQYFGAGTRLSVL.

The DNA for the CDR3 is TGTGCCAGCAGACGTCTGGGACTAGCGTCGACCTACGAGCAGTACTTC. Protein: CASRRLGLASTYEQYF. V usage is TRBV13 and J usage is TRBJ2-7; TRBD2 matches at 10 bases. The CDR3 loop spans 16 amino acids. Trimming removed 6 bases from V and 2 bases from J; junction bases left unmatched: 10. From germline, CDR1 is PRHDT and CDR2 FYEKMQ (reference sequence).

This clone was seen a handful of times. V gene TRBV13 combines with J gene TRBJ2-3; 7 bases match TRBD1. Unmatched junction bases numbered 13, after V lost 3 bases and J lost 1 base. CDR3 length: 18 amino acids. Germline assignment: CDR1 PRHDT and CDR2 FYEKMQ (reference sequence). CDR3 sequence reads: CASSLTDRVEAGTDTQYF. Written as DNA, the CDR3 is TGTGCCAGCAGCTTGACCGACAGGGTTGAAGCGGGCACAGATACGCAGTATTTT.